At least ten counts were recorded for the clone carrying this T cell receptor (beta chain). Its cognate antigen is unknown. It was genomic DNA that served as the template for profiling TCR beta VDJ and CDR3. TCRdb fed the reads into MiXCR, producing one record per CDR3 protein. The data show roughly 260,000 distinct CDR3 sequences, approximately 45% seen once. Before being chosen for sequencing, patients had shown CD8+CD57+ cell expansion by flow cytometry. This CDR3 is built from 15 residues. V lost 5 bases and J 3 bases, leaving 17 bases between the germline ends. CDR1 is SGHVS, CDR2 FQNEAQ, per germline. This entry belongs to a study of CD8+CD57+ T cells in acquired aplastic anemia. Points from the study as a whole: Patients and controls were found to share twenty-nine CD8+ CDR3 sequences. Between patients and controls, CD8+ Simpson's diversity did not vary significantly.

The clonotype comes from a human donor with aplastic anemia. The sequencing sample was made of sorted CD4+, CD8+, or CD8+CD57+ T cells (not recorded which) from PBMCs. V usage is TRBV7-8 and J usage is TRBJ2-7; perhaps TRBD2 as D (5 bases). The CDR3 coding sequence is TGTGCCAGCAGCGCGGACTTTCTGACCTTCTACGAGCAGTACTTC. Protein sequence: CASSADFLTFYEQYF.